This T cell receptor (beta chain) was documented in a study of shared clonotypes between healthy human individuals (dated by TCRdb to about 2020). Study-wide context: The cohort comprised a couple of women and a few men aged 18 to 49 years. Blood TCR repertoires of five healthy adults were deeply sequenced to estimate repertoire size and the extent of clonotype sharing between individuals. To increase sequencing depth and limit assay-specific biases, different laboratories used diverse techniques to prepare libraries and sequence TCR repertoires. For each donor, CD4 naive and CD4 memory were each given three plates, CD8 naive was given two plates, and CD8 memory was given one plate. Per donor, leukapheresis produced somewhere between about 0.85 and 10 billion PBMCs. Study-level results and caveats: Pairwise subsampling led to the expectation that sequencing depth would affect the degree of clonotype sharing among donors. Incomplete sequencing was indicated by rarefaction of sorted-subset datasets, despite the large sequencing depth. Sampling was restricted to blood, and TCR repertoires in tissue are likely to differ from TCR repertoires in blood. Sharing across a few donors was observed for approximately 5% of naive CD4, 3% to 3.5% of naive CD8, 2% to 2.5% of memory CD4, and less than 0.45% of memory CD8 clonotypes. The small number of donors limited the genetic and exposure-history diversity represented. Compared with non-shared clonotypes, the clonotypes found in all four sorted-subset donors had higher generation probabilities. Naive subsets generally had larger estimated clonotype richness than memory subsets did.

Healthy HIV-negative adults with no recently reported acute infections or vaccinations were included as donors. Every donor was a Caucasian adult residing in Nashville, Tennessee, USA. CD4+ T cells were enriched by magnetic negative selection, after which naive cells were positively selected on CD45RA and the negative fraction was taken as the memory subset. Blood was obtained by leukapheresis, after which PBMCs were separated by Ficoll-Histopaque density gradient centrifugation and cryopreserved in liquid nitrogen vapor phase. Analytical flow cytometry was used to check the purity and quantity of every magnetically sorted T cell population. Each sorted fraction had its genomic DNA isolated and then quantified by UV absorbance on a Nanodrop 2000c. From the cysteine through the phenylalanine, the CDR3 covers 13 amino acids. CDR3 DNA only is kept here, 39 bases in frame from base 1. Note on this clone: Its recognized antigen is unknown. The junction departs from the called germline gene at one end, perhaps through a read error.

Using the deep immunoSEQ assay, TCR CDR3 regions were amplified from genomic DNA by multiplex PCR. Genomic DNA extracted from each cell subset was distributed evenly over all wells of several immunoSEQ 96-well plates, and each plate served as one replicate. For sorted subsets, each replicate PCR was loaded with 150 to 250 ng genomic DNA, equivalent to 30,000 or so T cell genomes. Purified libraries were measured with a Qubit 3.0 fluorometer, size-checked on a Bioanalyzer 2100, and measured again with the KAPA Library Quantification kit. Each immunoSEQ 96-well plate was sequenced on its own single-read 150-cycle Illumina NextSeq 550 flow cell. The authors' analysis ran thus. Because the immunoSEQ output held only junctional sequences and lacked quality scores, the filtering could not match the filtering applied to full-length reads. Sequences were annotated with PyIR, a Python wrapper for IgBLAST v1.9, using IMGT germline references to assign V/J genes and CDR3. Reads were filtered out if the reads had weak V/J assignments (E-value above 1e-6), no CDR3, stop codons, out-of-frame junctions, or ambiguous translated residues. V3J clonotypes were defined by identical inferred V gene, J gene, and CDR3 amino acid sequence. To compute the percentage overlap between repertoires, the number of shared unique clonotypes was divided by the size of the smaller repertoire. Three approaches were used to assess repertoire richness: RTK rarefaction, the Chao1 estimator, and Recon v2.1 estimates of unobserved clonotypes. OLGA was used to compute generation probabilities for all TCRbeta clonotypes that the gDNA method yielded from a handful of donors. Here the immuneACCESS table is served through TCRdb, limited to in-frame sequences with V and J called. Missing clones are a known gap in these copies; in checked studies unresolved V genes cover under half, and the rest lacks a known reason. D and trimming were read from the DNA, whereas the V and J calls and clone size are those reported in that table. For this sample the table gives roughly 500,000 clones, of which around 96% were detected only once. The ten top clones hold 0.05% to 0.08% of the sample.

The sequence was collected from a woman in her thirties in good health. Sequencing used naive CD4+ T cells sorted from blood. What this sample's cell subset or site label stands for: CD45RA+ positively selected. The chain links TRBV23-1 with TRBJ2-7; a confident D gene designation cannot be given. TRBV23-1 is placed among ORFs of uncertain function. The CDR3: CASSPKGSTGKTF. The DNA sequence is TGCGCCAGCAGTCCTAAAGGCTCTACGGGCAAGACCTTC.